Listed here are 29 T cell receptor beta chains from one sample, sequenced in a study of blood T cell repertoires in COVID-19. Clones were read by immunoSEQ multiplex PCR, and TCRdb kept only the in-frame ones, dropping some. The data show about 150,000 clones, around 85% seen once. Sequenced sample: peripheral blood. The receptors were gathered from a woman in her seventies with acute or convalescent COVID-19.

CDR3 nucleotide sequence: TGCGCCAGCAGCTTTACTACAGGGGGCGCGACTGGCGGCTACACCTTC. It yields the protein CASSFTTGGATGGYTF. This sequence joins TRBV5-1 and TRBJ1-2, with TRBD1 matching 9 bases. The V segment lost 2 bases and the J segment 8 bases; nucleotides outside the gene matches: 13. The germline CDR1 and CDR2 sequences are SGHRS and YFSETQ. CDR3 length: 16 residues.

The J gene is TRBJ1-4, the V gene TRBV7-2; D gene uncertain. CDR1 and CDR2 (germline): SGHTA, FQGNSA. V lost 2 bases, J lost 5 bases, and 9 bases lay in between. The CDR3 consists of 14 residues. The DNA of the CDR3 is TGTGCCAGCAGCTTACAGGCGAGCAATGAAAAACTGTTTTTT. Protein: CASSLQASNEKLFF.

This clone was counted a single time. The J gene is TRBJ1-1, the V gene TRBV2, with 9 bases fitting TRBD1. Trimming took 7 bases from V and 10 from J; bases not matched to a gene: 10. Germline CDR1 reads SNHLY; CDR2 reads FYNNEI. This CDR3 spans 13 amino acids. CDR3 nucleotides: TGTGCCAGCACTCTGGGACAGGGCTCAGGAGCTTTCTTT. Encoded protein: CASTLGQGSGAFF. Complete variable domain (other parts from reference TRBV2 and TRBJ1-1): EPEVTQTPSHQVTQMGQEVILRCVPISNHLYFYWYRQILGQKVEFLVSFYNNEISEKSEIFDDQFSVERPDGSNFTLKIRSTKLEDSAMYFCASTLGQGSGAFFGQGTRLTVV.

The chain is built from TRBV18 and TRBJ2-5; 9 bases are a match to TRBD1. Germline V lookup: CDR1 KGHSH, CDR2 LQKENI. The CDR3 is made up of 16 amino acids. After removal of 3 bases from V and 1 base from J, the junction contained 6 bases not matched to a gene. The CDR3 DNA follows: TGTGCCAGCTCACCCGGGACAGGGTTTATCCAAGAGACCCAGTACTTC. The encoded protein is CASSPGTGFIQETQYF.

The chain carries TRBV7-9 and TRBJ2-1; 7 bases line up with TRBD2. Trimming at V came to 0 bases and at J to 6 bases, leaving 2 bases not matched to a gene. Germline V lookup: CDR1 SEHNR, CDR2 FQNEAQ (reference sequence). The CDR3 covers 14 residues. The chain's CDR3 is CASSLAAGVNEQFF. The CDR3 nucleotides are TGTGCCAGCAGCTTAGCCGCGGGGGTCAATGAGCAGTTCTTC. Full variable domain (remainder filled in from reference TRBV7-9 and TRBJ2-1): DTGVSQNPRHKITKRGQNVTFRCDPISEHNRLYWYRQTLGQGPEFLTYFQNEAQLEKSRLLSDRFSAERPKGSFSTLEIQRTEQGDSAMYLCASSLAAGVNEQFFGPGTRLTVL.

The J gene is TRBJ2-7, the V gene TRBV10-1; weak D call: TRBD1 (5 bases). This CDR3 is built from 11 residues. CDR1 and CDR2 from the germline V gene are WNHNN and SYGVQD (reference sequence). V was cut by 6 bases and J by 4 bases, with 7 bases left in between. The CDR3 bases are TGCGCCAGCAGGCAGGGATACGAGCAGTACGTC. Residues: CASRQGYEQYV.

This chain links TRBV2 with TRBJ1-5; 11 nucleotides match TRBD1. The germline V gene encodes CDR1 SNHLY and CDR2 FYNNEI. The CDR3 consists of 15 residues. The V and J ends lost 6 bases and 6 bases, in that order; junction bases with no gene match: 7. The CDR3 is CASSAGTGGRQPQHF. CDR3 nucleotide sequence: TGTGCCAGCAGCGCTGGGACAGGGGGACGTCAGCCCCAGCATTTT.

In its sample, this clone was seen once. V gene TRBV4-3 combines with J gene TRBJ2-6, with 9 nucleotides matching TRBD2. The length of the CDR3 is 21 residues. Germline V lookup: CDR1 LGHNA, CDR2 YSLEER. V trimming: 4 bases; J trimming: 0 bases; junction bases outside the gene matches: 16. CDR3 DNA: TGCGCCAGCAGCCCCAGGGGGGTTAGCGGGGGCCCTTTCTCTGGGGCCAACGTCCTGACTTTC. Translated, it gives CASSPRGVSGGPFSGANVLTF.

The chain carries TRBV6-5 and TRBJ1-2; perhaps TRBD1 as D (6 bases). Trimming removed 6 bases from V and 2 bases from J, with 16 bases in between. Germline V gives CDR1 MNHEY, CDR2 SVGAGI. The CDR3 covers 15 residues. The CDR3 DNA reads as TGTGCCAGCAGCGCTCAAGTGGGGACAAACTATGGCTACACCTTC. As protein: CASSAQVGTNYGYTF.

The gene calls are TRBV3-1 (or the pseudogene TRBV3-2) and TRBJ2-2, with D perhaps matching TRBD2 (5 bases). This CDR3 contains 18 residues. The V gene lost 0 bases and the J gene lost 5 bases, with 19 bases spanning the gap. Germline loops: CDR1 LGHDT, CDR2 YNNKEL (reference sequence). CDR3 DNA: TGTGCCAGCAGCCAAGATGGAAGTCCTAGCTTTAGGACCGGGGAGCTGTTTTTT. Protein product: CASSQDGSPSFRTGELFF.

This clone was recorded once. The rearrangement links TRBV7-2 to TRBJ1-6, with D perhaps matching TRBD1 (6 bases). The CDR3 contains 16 residues. Germline V gene sequence: CDR1 SGHTA, CDR2 FQGNSA. The V and J ends lost 5 bases and 6 bases respectively, with 17 bases between them. The CDR3 DNA follows: TGTGCCAGCAGCGAGCGGCCCGGGACATCTAATTCACCCCTCCACTTT. As protein: CASSERPGTSNSPLHF.

The chain combines TRBV6-6 with TRBJ1-5, with TRBD1 matching 10 bases. This CDR3 has 15 amino acids. Germline CDR1 MNHNY, CDR2 SVGAGI (reference sequence). Trimming cost V 6 bases and J 5 bases; bases outside gene matches: 7. CDR3 sequence reads: CASRTEGQGHQPQHF. CDR3 in DNA: TGTGCCAGCAGGACCGAGGGACAGGGGCATCAGCCCCAGCATTTT.

CDR3 sequence (DNA): TGTGCCTCAAGGGGCAGCTCTGGAAACACCATATATTTT. Translating it yields CASRGSSGNTIYF. The chain has TRBV7-2 and TRBJ1-3; tentative D call: TRBD1 (5 bases). Deletions cut 11 bases from V and 0 bases from J, with 11 bases between. Germline lookup yields CDR1 SGHTA and CDR2 FQGNSA. CDR3 length: 13 residues.

V and J are TRBV28 and TRBJ2-7; 9 bases map to TRBD1. V shed 3 bases and J 7 bases; nucleotides not matched to a gene: 10. The CDR3 runs to 15 residues. Germline CDR1 is MDHEN and CDR2 is SYDVKM. This chain's CDR3 is CASSFGGTGNKEQYV. In DNA form, the CDR3 reads TGTGCCAGCAGTTTTGGCGGGACAGGGAATAAAGAGCAGTACGTC.

Of note for this clone: Different DNA sequences within this sample yield the same CDR3. The chain employs TRBV18 and TRBJ1-1; D gene uncertain. Germline CDR1 reads KGHSH; CDR2 reads LQKENI. Trimming shortened V by 0 bases and J by 1 base, and 6 bases separated the two germline ends. The CDR3 has 14 amino acids. Here the CDR3 reads CASSPPSGNTEAFF. Here the CDR3 DNA reads TGTGCCAGCTCACCACCGAGCGGGAACACTGAAGCTTTCTTT.

CDR3: CASNKRDRPFYNEQFF. DNA for the CDR3: TGTGCCAGCAACAAAAGGGACAGGCCGTTTTACAATGAGCAGTTCTTC. The chain combines TRBV2 with TRBJ2-1, with TRBD1 matching 8 bases. The CDR3 runs to 16 residues. CDR1 and CDR2 from the germline V gene are SNHLY and FYNNEI. J was trimmed by 4 bases and V by 7 bases; bases with no gene match: 12.

The V gene is TRBV12-3 or TRBV12-4, the J gene TRBJ1-2; D possibly corresponds to TRBD1 (6 bases). The CDR3 is made up of 13 amino acids. The germline V and J ends were trimmed by 7 bases and 4 bases, with 13 bases remaining between them. CDR3 in amino acids: CASKPGDGYGYTF. The CDR3, as DNA: TGTGCCAGCAAACCAGGGGACGGCTATGGCTACACCTTC.

The chain links TRBV29-1 to TRBJ1-5; D might be TRBD1 (5 bases). V was cut by 4 bases and J by 5 bases, with 12 bases left in between. Germline V gene lookup returns CDR1 SQVTM and CDR2 ANQGSEA. The CDR3 contains 13 residues. This CDR3 is CSVAPGVDQPQHF. The DNA for the CDR3 is TGCAGCGTTGCCCCGGGGGTCGATCAGCCCCAGCATTTT.

In its sample, this clone was seen once. This chain joins TRBV18 and TRBJ2-7; 7 bases fit TRBD1. V was pared by 1 base and J by 5 bases, with 5 bases of the junction left unmatched. This CDR3 comprises 14 residues. Per the germline V gene, CDR1 is KGHSH and CDR2 is LQKENI. DNA for the CDR3: TGTGCCAGCTCACCACGGGGACAGTGGAACGAGCAGTACTTC. Its protein is CASSPRGQWNEQYF.

This clone was observed a single time. This chain connects TRBV19 to TRBJ2-2; a possible D gene is TRBD2 (6 bases). V was clipped by 1 base and J by 3 bases, with 9 bases between them. This CDR3 region has 15 residues. Germline V lookup: CDR1 LNHDA, CDR2 SQIVND (reference sequence). Here the CDR3 DNA reads TGTGCCAGTAGTATAGTCGGGAGTCACACCGGGGAGCTGTTTTTT. This codes for CASSIVGSHTGELFF.

Here the CDR3 DNA reads TGTGCCAGCAGCGGGGACAGGAGGTATGGCTACACCTTC. It is translated as CASSGDRRYGYTF. This rearrangement joins TRBV6-5 to TRBJ1-2, with 8 bases matching TRBD1. The V gene end was trimmed by 6 bases and the J gene end by 5 bases; junction bases not matched to a gene: 5. This CDR3 is 13 amino acids long. Germline V CDR1 and CDR2: MNHEY, SVGAGI.

The rearrangement links TRBV2 to TRBJ1-6, with a tentative D call TRBD1 (5 bases). The CDR3 has 16 amino acids. The germline V gene encodes CDR1 SNHLY and CDR2 FYNNEI. V was trimmed by 1 base and J by 7 bases, leaving 14 bases between them. CDR3 in amino acids: CASSEEGGGRNSPLHF. DNA of the CDR3: TGTGCCAGCAGTGAAGAGGGCGGGGGAAGGAATTCACCCCTCCACTTT.

The CDR3 nucleotides are TGTGCCACCAGCAGAGATAAGGCAGGGATTCAGCCCCAGCATTTT. Protein: CATSRDKAGIQPQHF. The chain couples TRBV15 to TRBJ1-5; possibly TRBD1 for D (5 bases). Germline V gene sequence: CDR1 LNHNV, CDR2 YYDKDF (reference sequence). Trimming cost V 0 bases and J 6 bases, with 12 bases left between them. This CDR3 is built from 15 residues.

The chain has TRBV9 and TRBJ1-2; TRBD1 matches at 11 bases. With 4 bases clipped from V and 4 bases from J, the junction kept 6 bases outside the gene matches. This CDR3 is 15 amino acids long. The germline CDR1 and CDR2 sequences are SGDLS and YYNGEE. In DNA form, the CDR3 reads TGTGCCAGCAGCCCTGGACAGGGGGCACGCTATGGCTACACCTTC. Amino acid sequence: CASSPGQGARYGYTF.

This clone came up a few times. The J gene is TRBJ1-2, the V gene TRBV19, with D unclear. The ends were cut back, 3 bases at V and 14 bases at J, with 19 bases in the middle. Germline values: CDR1 LNHDA, CDR2 SQIVND (reference sequence). The CDR3 has 13 amino acids. CDR3 loop: CASSIHRAAGTTF. CDR3 bases: TGTGCCAGTAGTATTCACAGAGCAGCGGGTACTACCTTC.

The V gene is TRBV19, the J gene TRBJ1-5; D might be TRBD1 (5 bases). Germline values: CDR1 LNHDA, CDR2 SQIVND (reference sequence). The CDR3 spans 17 residues. V shed 3 bases and J shed 2 bases, with 17 bases lying between them. CDR3 in DNA: TGTGCCAGTAGTATCGGGGAGGGGAGGTTCGGCAATCAGCCCCAGCATTTT. Amino acid sequence: CASSIGEGRFGNQPQHF.

The chain joins TRBV5-4 to TRBJ2-2; D is perhaps TRBD1 (5 bases). CDR3 length: 15 amino acids. Germline V gives CDR1 SGHNT, CDR2 YYREEE (reference sequence). The V end lost 4 bases, the J end lost 1 base, and 11 bases lay between the germline ends. The CDR3 loop reads CASSTQDRNTGELFF. The CDR3 coding sequence is TGTGCCAGCAGCACCCAAGACAGGAACACCGGGGAGCTGTTTTTT.

The chain couples TRBV5-1 to TRBJ2-1, with D perhaps TRBD2 (6 bases). The CDR3 has 14 amino acids. The germline V gene encodes CDR1 SGHRS and CDR2 YFSETQ. Trimming left V 1 base short and J 9 bases short, with 14 bases between. This CDR3 reads CASSLSSREAEQFF. The CDR3 DNA reads as TGCGCCAGCAGCTTGTCTAGCAGGGAGGCTGAGCAGTTCTTC.

J is TRBJ1-2 and V is TRBV28, with D hard to call. The CDR3 has 13 amino acids. Germline assignment: CDR1 MDHEN and CDR2 SYDVKM. The V and J ends lost 3 bases and 2 bases respectively, with 7 bases between them. The CDR3: CASSFGGNYGYTF. CDR3 nucleotides: TGTGCCAGCAGTTTCGGCGGAAACTATGGCTACACCTTC.